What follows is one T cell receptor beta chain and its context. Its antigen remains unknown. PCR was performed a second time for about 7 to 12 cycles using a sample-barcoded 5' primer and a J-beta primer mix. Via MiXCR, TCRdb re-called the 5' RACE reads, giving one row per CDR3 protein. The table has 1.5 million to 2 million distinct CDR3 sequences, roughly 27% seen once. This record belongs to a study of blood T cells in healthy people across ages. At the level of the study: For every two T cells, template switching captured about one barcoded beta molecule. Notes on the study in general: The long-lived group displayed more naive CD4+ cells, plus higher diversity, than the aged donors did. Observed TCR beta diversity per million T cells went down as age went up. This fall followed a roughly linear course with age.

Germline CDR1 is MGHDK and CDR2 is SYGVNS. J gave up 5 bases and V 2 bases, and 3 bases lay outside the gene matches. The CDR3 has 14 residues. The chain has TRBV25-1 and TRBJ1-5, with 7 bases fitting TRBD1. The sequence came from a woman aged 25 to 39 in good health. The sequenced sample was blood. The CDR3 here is CASSEDRDDQPQHF. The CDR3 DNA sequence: TGTGCCAGCAGTGAAGACAGGGACGATCAGCCCCAGCATTTT.